This T cell receptor (beta chain) stems from a study of T cell responses to AZD1222 COVID-19 vaccine. The study's findings and limits: Breadth and depth of Spike-specific TCRs rose after two AZD1222 doses. Baseline testing showed seropositivity in only a handful of AZD1222 recipients.

V was shortened by 4 bases and J by 1 base, with 12 bases between the two germline ends. The germline CDR1 and CDR2 sequences are SNHLY and FYNNEI. The CDR3 totals 15 residues. As regards this clone: What it recognizes is unknown.

Some clones are missing from TCRdb's copy, which holds only in-frame ones; the method was immunoSEQ multiplex PCR. This table has roughly 120,000 clones, around 90% appearing once. Sequencing used peripheral blood, obtained 28 days after the second AZD1222 dose. The clonotype comes from an adult who received the AZD1222 COVID-19 vaccine. The chain links TRBV2 to TRBJ2-3, with D tentatively TRBD1 (6 bases). CDR3 in DNA: TGTGCCAGCAGTGGTACAGGGAGCGGCACAGATACGCAGTATTTT. It encodes CASSGTGSGTDTQYF.